This T cell receptor (beta chain) was sequenced during a study of glioma-infiltrating T cells. To note about this clonotype: The junction departs from germline at one end; a sequencing error may be responsible.

CDR1 is MNHNY and CDR2 is SVGAGI in the germline V gene (reference sequence). This CDR3 has 12 amino acids. The iRepertoire nested amplicon-rescue multiplex PCR amplified TCR alpha and beta CDR3s from RNA. TCRdb reprocessed the multiplex PCR reads with MiXCR, giving one entry per CDR3 protein. The data contain more than 95,000 distinct CDR3 sequences, about 30% of them singletons. Input material: glioma tissue, nonneoplastic brain tissue, or PBMCs (not recorded which). The origin of this receptor is a human donor with low-grade glioma or glioblastoma, undergoing nonglioma brain surgery, or in good health (not recorded which). The chain uses TRBV6-6 and TRBJ2-7; D is perhaps TRBD1 (6 bases). The CDR3 loop reads CASSEGHYGQYF. The DNA for the CDR3 is TGTGCCAGCAGTGAGGGACATTACGGGCAGTACTTT.